The sequence of this T cell receptor beta chain was determined in a study of OX40 agonist ivuxolimab in advanced cancers. Overall study: People in dose escalation had one of these cancers: hepatocellular carcinoma, melanoma, renal cell or head and neck cancer.

Germline values: CDR1 MNHEY, CDR2 SMNVEV (reference sequence). The length of the CDR3 is 14 residues. V gave up 2 bases and J gave up 6 bases, with 11 bases separating them. Generated by immunoSEQ multiplex PCR, the TCRdb table keeps only in-frame clones and is missing some. Of 20,000 to 25,000 clones in the sample, about 81% were seen once. The V call is TRBV27, the J call TRBJ1-5; tentatively, D is TRBD1 (6 bases). The sample here was CD4+ or CD8+ T cells sorted from blood, taken in a trial of the OX40 agonist ivuxolimab. This receptor was obtained from an adult with an advanced solid tumor such as melanoma, head and neck, liver or kidney cancer. The DNA of the CDR3 is TGTGCCAGCAGTTTAGCGGGGGGCGGTCAGCCCCAGCATTTT. It codes for CASSLAGGGQPQHF.